One sample yielded the 2 T cell receptor beta chains listed below, sequenced in a study of control samples from healthy donors and cancer patients. Profiled with immunoSEQ multiplex PCR; TCRdb holds only in-frame clones, not every one. The profile covers over 150,000 clones, with 96% appearing a single time and approximately 1% taken by the ten largest. The specimen sequenced was blood. The source is a woman aged 25 to 39 in good health.

The genes are TRBV30 and TRBJ1-1, with D unclear. Germline CDR1 GTSNPN, CDR2 SVGIG (reference sequence). V lost 5 bases, J lost 8 bases, and 3 bases lay in between. CDR3 length: 8 amino acids. CDR3 nucleotide sequence: TGTGCCTGGGGGGAAGCTTTCTTT. This gives the protein CAWGEAFF. The full variable domain, in which reference TRBV30 and TRBJ1-1 provide the parts outside the CDR3, is SQTIHQWPATLVQPVGSPLSLECTVEGTSNPNLYWYRQAAGRGLQLLFYSVGIGQISSEVPQNLSASRPQDRQFILSSKKLLLSDSGFYLCAWGEAFFGQGTRLTVV.

The chain has TRBV5-4 and TRBJ2-6; D ambiguous. The germline V and J ends were trimmed by 4 bases and 0 bases, with 5 bases remaining between them. CDR1 and CDR2 (germline): SGHNT, YYREEE (reference sequence). The CDR3 is 14 amino acids. CDR3 sequence reads: CASSTFSGANVLTF. CDR3 DNA: TGTGCCAGCAGCACCTTCTCTGGGGCCAACGTCCTGACTTTC.